This T cell receptor beta chain was recovered during a study of CD8+CD57+ T cells in acquired aplastic anemia. Across the study: Healthy donor CD4+ cell samples had a mean of approximately 10 million reads. Findings and caveats of the study: CD8+ Simpson's diversity did not differ significantly between patients and controls.

CDR3 length equals 13 residues. CDR1 and CDR2 from the germline V gene are MNHEY and SMNVEV (reference sequence). The trim removed 6 bases at V and 10 bases at J, leaving 6 bases unmatched. Genomic DNA, the template, was used for profiling of the TCR beta VDJ and CDR3. TCRdb passed the reads through MiXCR, listing each CDR3 protein once. The table has about 150,000 distinct CDR3 sequences, 35% to 50% seen once; the top ten hold 8.4%. A note on this clonotype: The antigen is undetermined.

Sequenced: sorted CD4+, CD8+, or CD8+CD57+ T cells (not recorded which) from PBMCs. The genes are TRBV27 and TRBJ2-3; 11 nucleotides align to TRBD2. This clonotype was sampled from a human donor in good health, serving as a control. In DNA form, the CDR3 reads TGTGCCAGCAGATACACTAGCGGGAGCCCGCAGTATTTT. It translates to CASRYTSGSPQYF.